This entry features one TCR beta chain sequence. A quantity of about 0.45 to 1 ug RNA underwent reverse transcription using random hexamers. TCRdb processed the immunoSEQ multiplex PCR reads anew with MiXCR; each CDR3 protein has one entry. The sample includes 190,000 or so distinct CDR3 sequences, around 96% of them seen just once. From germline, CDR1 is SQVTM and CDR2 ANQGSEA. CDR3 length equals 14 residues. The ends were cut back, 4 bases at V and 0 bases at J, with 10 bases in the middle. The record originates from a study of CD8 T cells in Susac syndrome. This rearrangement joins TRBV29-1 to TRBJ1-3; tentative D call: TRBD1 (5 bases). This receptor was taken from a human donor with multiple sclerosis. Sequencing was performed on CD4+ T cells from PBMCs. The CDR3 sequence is CSVGAGHSGNTIYF. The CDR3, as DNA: TGCAGCGTTGGGGCAGGGCACTCTGGAAACACCATATATTTT.